Each of the 16 T cell receptor beta chains below was sequenced from the same sample in a study of blood T cell repertoires in COVID-19. TCRdb's copy holds only in-frame clones and misses some; the assay was immunoSEQ multiplex PCR. The table includes about 77,000 clones, approximately 88% detected once. Material for sequencing was peripheral blood. These receptors all stem from a woman of 80 years or more with acute or convalescent COVID-19.

The gene calls are TRBV4-2 and TRBJ2-7, with D possibly matching TRBD2 (6 bases). Germline V gives CDR1 LGHNA, CDR2 YNFKEQ. V dropped 1 base and J dropped 1 base, with 11 bases sitting between them. There are 15 residues in the CDR3. The CDR3 loop reads CASSQGAGRSYEQYF. CDR3 bases: TGTGCCAGCAGCCAAGGCGCAGGGAGGTCCTACGAGCAGTACTTC.

The chain combines TRBV7-6 with TRBJ1-1; 12 bases match TRBD1. V lost 2 bases to trimming and J lost 6 bases; unmatched junction nucleotides: 7. This CDR3 has 16 residues. CDR1 SGHVS and CDR2 FNYEAQ come from the germline V gene. Here the CDR3 reads CASSLKEGQGASEAFF. CDR3 sequence (DNA): TGTGCCAGCAGCTTAAAGGAGGGACAGGGGGCATCTGAAGCTTTCTTT.

This rearrangement joins TRBV7-9 to TRBJ2-5, with TRBD2 matching over 8 bases. The V and J ends lost 3 bases and 5 bases, in that order; junction bases with no gene match: 8. Germline V gives CDR1 SEHNR, CDR2 FQNEAQ (reference sequence). The CDR3 covers 15 residues. CDR3: CASSLSTSGVETQYF. As DNA, the CDR3 is TGTGCCAGCAGCTTGTCAACTAGCGGCGTCGAGACCCAGTACTTC.

A note on this clone: The CDR3 end shows no conserved phenylalanine or tryptophan, and so a read error is likely. Because the CDR3's place on the DNA is in doubt, the DNA is left out and the CDR3 is given as listed by TCRdb. In the same sample, other DNA sequences code for this CDR3. The genes are TRBV21-1 and TRBJ2-7; the table gives TRBD2 as D, unverified against the DNA. TRBV21-1 represents a pseudogene. The CDR3 adds up to 15 amino acids, both ends counted. This chain's CDR3 is CASSKALARTSVKAG.

This clone has just one count. The chain joins TRBV5-1 to TRBJ1-1; maybe TRBD1 (6 bases). Germline values: CDR1 SGHRS, CDR2 YFSETQ. The CDR3 extends over 12 amino acids. Deletions cut 4 bases from V and 8 bases from J, with 12 bases between. The CDR3 sequence is CASSLGQTEAFF. The CDR3 bases are TGCGCCAGCAGCCTAGGACAGACCGAAGCTTTCTTT.

The rearrangement links TRBV5-8 to TRBJ1-4, with TRBD1 matching 8 bases. This CDR3 region has 15 residues. Germline-derived CDR1 and CDR2 are SGHTS and YDEGEE. Losses at the gene ends were 1 base for V and 7 bases for J; bases not matched to a gene: 6. The CDR3 region is CASSLPGTGGEKLFF. DNA of the CDR3: TGTGCCAGCAGCTTGCCCGGGACAGGCGGTGAAAAACTGTTTTTT.

This clone was seen only a few times. CDR3 coding DNA: TGTGCCACCAGTGATTTGCAATTGTTGGGCGCCACTGAAGCTTTCTTT. Its translation is CATSDLQLLGATEAFF. The chain links TRBV24-1 to TRBJ1-1, with D unresolved. The germline V gene encodes CDR1 KGHDR and CDR2 SFDVKD. The V gene lost 0 bases and the J gene lost 4 bases, with 14 bases spanning the gap. CDR3 length: 16 residues.

This rearrangement joins TRBV9 to TRBJ2-1; a weak D match, TRBD2 (6 bases). In germline, CDR1 is SGDLS, CDR2 YYNGEE. This CDR3 spans 16 amino acids. V gave up 4 bases and J gave up 5 bases, with 19 bases separating them. The CDR3 coding sequence is TGTGCCAGCAGCCCGTGGGCGGGATCTCCTAACAATGAGCAGTTCTTC. This gives the protein CASSPWAGSPNNEQFF.

The chain links TRBV6-2 or TRBV6-3 to TRBJ1-5, with a possible D match to TRBD1 (6 bases). Germline V gives CDR1 MNHEY, CDR2 SVGEGT. The CDR3 length is 18 residues. Trimming left V 6 bases short and J 0 bases short, with 21 bases between. For the CDR3, the DNA is TGTGCCAGCAGCCAAAAAGACAGGATGGGACCTAGCAATCAGCCCCAGCATTTT. It encodes CASSQKDRMGPSNQPQHF.

This chain connects TRBV5-1 to TRBJ1-5, with a weak D call TRBD1 (6 bases). This CDR3 contains 13 residues. The germline gives CDR1 SGHRS, CDR2 YFSETQ. The CDR3 loop is CASGGHSNQPQHF. The CDR3, as DNA: TGCGCATCGGGGGGCCATAGCAATCAGCCCCAGCATTTT.

V is TRBV5-1 and J is TRBJ2-5; 13 bases are shared with TRBD2. The CDR3 is 16 residues long. The trim removed 0 bases at V and 7 bases at J, leaving 6 bases unmatched. In germline, CDR1 is SGHRS, CDR2 YFSETQ. The CDR3 reads CASSLGLAGGGGTQYF. CDR3 DNA: TGCGCCAGCAGCTTGGGACTAGCGGGAGGAGGCGGGACCCAGTACTTC.

CDR3 bases: TGTGCCACCAGCCTAGTAGAAAACACCGGGGAGCTGTTTTTT. Translation: CATSLVENTGELFF. The rearrangement uses TRBV15 and TRBJ2-2, with D unresolved. Germline V gene lookup returns CDR1 LNHNV and CDR2 YYDKDF (reference sequence). This CDR3 is 14 amino acids long. V gave up 5 bases and J gave up 2 bases, with 9 bases separating them.

As DNA, the CDR3 is TGTGCCAGTAGTACCGGGTTGGGCAATCAGCCCCAGCATTTT. Translating gives CASSTGLGNQPQHF. The chain joins TRBV19 to TRBJ1-5; D gene uncertain. This CDR3 contains 14 residues. The germline V and J ends were trimmed by 4 bases and 2 bases, with 9 bases remaining between them. CDR1 and CDR2 (germline): LNHDA, SQIVND (reference sequence).

This clone has just a few counts. The chain is built from TRBV27 and TRBJ2-2; 7 bases are shared with TRBD1. The CDR3 spans 15 residues. Germline V gene sequence: CDR1 MNHEY, CDR2 SMNVEV (reference sequence). V gave up 5 bases and J gave up 4 bases; unmatched junction bases: 7. CDR3 region: CASSPTGRVTGELFF. The CDR3 DNA reads TGTGCCAGCAGTCCGACAGGGAGAGTCACCGGGGAGCTGTTTTTT.

This clone was seen a few times. CDR3 DNA: TGTGCCAGCAGCCCCACCCGACAGATGAACACTGAAGCTTTCTTT. It encodes CASSPTRQMNTEAFF. The gene calls are TRBV11-1 and TRBJ1-1, with a possible D match to TRBD1 (5 bases). The CDR3 has 15 residues. V gave up 5 bases and J gave up 0 bases, with 13 bases separating them. The germline CDR1 and CDR2 sequences are SGHAT and FQDESV (reference sequence).

The J gene is TRBJ1-2, the V gene TRBV5-1, with a possible D match to TRBD1 (6 bases). Per the germline V gene, CDR1 is SGHRS and CDR2 is YFSETQ. This CDR3 has 14 residues. V was pared by 1 base and J by 6 bases, with 13 bases between. This CDR3 reads CASSLSGAPDGYTF. For the CDR3, the DNA is TGCGCCAGCAGCTTGTCAGGGGCCCCCGATGGCTACACCTTC.